The source of this TCR beta chain is a study of T cell repertoires in cytomegalovirus infection. Turning to the study itself: Public TCR beta signature analysis indicated the presence of both CMV infection and matching HLA type.

MiXCR, applied by TCRdb to the reads, yields one record per CDR3 protein. This table has around 310,000 distinct CDR3 sequences, 17% appearing once. This clonotype was seen at least ten times. Germline V lookup: CDR1 SGHVS, CDR2 FNYEAQ. V gave up 0 bases and J gave up 0 bases, with 2 bases separating them. The CDR3 loop spans 14 amino acids. The source of this sequence is a human donor in good health (CMV status not recorded). Some clones in this sample may be carry-over from other donors' samples. The specimen sequenced was PBMCs. The gene calls are TRBV7-6 and TRBJ2-2; D is unclear. This CDR3 is CASSLAPNTGELFF. The CDR3 DNA sequence: TGTGCCAGCAGCTTAGCCCCGAACACCGGGGAGCTGTTTTTT.